These 9 T cell receptor beta chains came from one sample sequenced in a study of control samples from healthy donors and cancer patients. Clones were sequenced by immunoSEQ multiplex PCR, and TCRdb holds only the in-frame ones, with some missing. The data contain approximately 93,000 clones, less than 90% of them singletons. Specimen: PBMCs. The receptors here all came from a woman in her fifties or sixties with colorectal cancer.

This clone showed up just a few times. This chain links TRBV5-1 with TRBJ2-3, with D maybe TRBD2 (6 bases). This CDR3 is 14 amino acids long. Germline CDR1 is SGHRS and CDR2 is YFSETQ. Trimming took off 0 bases at V and 4 bases at J, with 9 bases between the two ends. CDR3 sequence reads: CASSLEEGSDTQYF. Written as DNA, the CDR3 is TGCGCCAGCAGCTTGGAGGAGGGTTCAGATACGCAGTATTTT.

The V and J genes are TRBV7-2 and TRBJ2-1, with D unresolved. The CDR3 length is 14 residues. Trimming removed 1 base at V and 3 bases at J, with 7 bases between. Germline CDR1 SGHTA, CDR2 FQGNSA. As DNA, the CDR3 is TGTGCCAGCAGCTTAGATTGGAGCTACAATGAGCAGTTCTTC. It specifies CASSLDWSYNEQFF.

The CDR3 protein is CSSSFADGGEQYV. DNA of the CDR3: TGTTCCAGCAGCTTTGCGGACGGGGGAGAGCAGTACGTC. The chain employs TRBV12-1 and TRBJ2-7; TRBD2, as called in the table, went unchecked against the DNA. TRBV12-1 is a pseudogene segment. The CDR3 length is 13 residues.

V and J are TRBV29-1 and TRBJ2-5; D unresolved. This CDR3 is 11 amino acids long. Germline lookup yields CDR1 SQVTM and CDR2 ANQGSEA. Trimming shortened V by 4 bases and J by 2 bases, and 5 bases separated the two germline ends. CDR3 DNA sequence: TGCAGCGTTGTGGGACAAGAGACCCAGTACTTC. Residues: CSVVGQETQYF.

This chain's CDR3 is CSVGQGIGGELFF. CDR3 nucleotides: TGCAGCGTTGGACAGGGAATCGGCGGGGAGCTGTTTTTT. V and J are TRBV29-1 and TRBJ2-2, with 7 nucleotides matching TRBD1. V shed 4 bases and J 7 bases; nucleotides not matched to a gene: 6. Germline V gene sequence: CDR1 SQVTM, CDR2 ANQGSEA. This CDR3 has 13 residues.

J is TRBJ1-6 and V is TRBV29-1; 11 nucleotides match TRBD1. Germline trimming cut 3 bases from V and 2 bases from J; bases unmatched to any gene: 3. The CDR3 contains 16 residues. Germline V gene lookup returns CDR1 SQVTM and CDR2 ANQGSEA. CDR3: CSVDLDRGPYNSPLHF. The CDR3 DNA sequence: TGCAGCGTTGACTTGGACAGGGGGCCCTATAATTCACCCCTCCACTTT. Full variable domain (missing parts from reference TRBV29-1 and TRBJ1-6): SAVISQKPSRDICQRGTSLTIQCQVDSQVTMMFWYRQQPGQSLTLIATANQGSEATYESGFVIDKFPISRPNLTFSTLTVSNMSPEDSSIYLCSVDLDRGPYNSPLHFGNGTRLTVT.

This sequence joins TRBV11-3 and TRBJ2-2, with TRBD2 as a possible D gene (5 bases). V was clipped by 4 bases and J by 4 bases, with 7 bases between them. The CDR3 sequence is 13 residues long. Germline V gene data show CDR1 as SGHNT and CDR2 as YENEEA. The CDR3 nucleotides are TGTGCCAGCAGCTATCGGGGCACCGGGGAGCTGTTTTTT. This sequence encodes CASSYRGTGELFF.

This clone was seen once. The chain employs TRBV5-1 and TRBJ2-6; a possible D gene is TRBD1 (6 bases). The CDR3 is 18 residues long. Germline CDR1 and CDR2: SGHRS and YFSETQ. The ends were cut back, 3 bases at V and 3 bases at J, with 19 bases in the middle. CDR3 amino acids: CASSSQQGYSIGANVLTF. In DNA, the CDR3 is TGCGCCAGCAGCTCCCAACAGGGTTATAGTATTGGGGCCAACGTCCTGACTTTC.

The chain is built from TRBV6-6 and TRBJ2-1, with D tentatively TRBD1 (5 bases). The germline V gene has CDR1 MNHNY and CDR2 SVGAGI (reference sequence). The CDR3 contains 14 residues. Trimming left V 10 bases short and J 3 bases short, with 16 bases between. The CDR3 is CATKPRASYNEQFF. The CDR3 nucleotides are TGTGCCACCAAACCCAGGGCAAGCTACAATGAGCAGTTCTTC.